Listed here is a single T cell receptor (beta chain). Its antigen is undetermined. Alongside a J-beta primer mix, a sample-barcoded 5' primer served in a second PCR lasting 7 to 11 cycles. Every sample produced at least 2.5 million CDR3-containing paired-end reads. TCRdb re-called the 5' RACE reads through MiXCR, storing one row per CDR3 protein. Found here are under 1 million distinct CDR3 sequences, roughly 44% of them singletons; the top ten hold approximately 20%. This sample is part of a study of blood T cells in healthy people across ages. Findings of the study overall: The diversity estimates, figures obtained from one million T cells, were considered underestimates. With naive T cell percentage, TCR beta diversity showed a strong correlation.

Researchers isolated at least 6 million PBMCs per sample. The sequenced material came from blood. This receptor was identified in a man aged 55-75 years in good health.

Written as DNA, the CDR3 is TGCAGCGTACAGGGGATCTATGGCTACACCTTC. It encodes CSVQGIYGYTF. The chain couples TRBV29-1 to TRBJ1-2, with TRBD1 matching over 7 bases. The CDR3 sequence is 11 residues long. The germline CDR1 and CDR2 sequences are SQVTM and ANQGSEA. After removal of 6 bases from V and 4 bases from J, the junction contained 2 bases not matched to a gene.